This entry is about one T cell receptor beta chain. The data were obtained in a study of cytomegalovirus exposure and HLA in healthy donors. The CDR3 runs to 12 residues. The V gene lost 4 bases and the J gene lost 3 bases, with 10 bases spanning the gap. The V gene's germline CDR1 is SQVTM and CDR2 ANQGSEA. 60 Vbeta and 13 Jbeta primers were used in PCR. The protocol was immunoSEQ multiplex PCR, while the TCRdb copy is restricted to in-frame clones and leaves out a portion. The sample holds 200,000 to 300,000 clones, roughly 86% seen once. Sequencing was done on a sample of PBMCs. This TCR came from a woman aged 40-49 years in good health and CMV-seropositive. This chain links TRBV29-1 with TRBJ2-7, with unresolved D. CDR3 protein: CSVGAVSYEQYF. CDR3 DNA: TGCAGCGTTGGGGCAGTTAGCTACGAGCAGTACTTC.